These 27 T cell receptor beta chains were sequenced from one sample in a study of blood T cell repertoires in COVID-19. Assay: immunoSEQ multiplex PCR; the TCRdb copy retains only in-frame clones and omits some. The table shows 250,000 to 300,000 clones, with nearly 90% occurring only once. Sequencing was done on a sample of peripheral blood. Source of these receptors: an older woman with COVID-19, enrolled during active disease.

This chain's CDR3 is CASKSVRSGSGANVLTF. Written as DNA, the CDR3 is TGTGCCAGTAAGAGTGTTCGTTCAGGCTCTGGGGCCAACGTCCTGACTTTC. The genes are TRBV19 and TRBJ2-6; no reliable D call. Germline V gene lookup returns CDR1 LNHDA and CDR2 SQIVND (reference sequence). This CDR3 has 17 residues. Trimming stripped 7 bases from V and 0 bases from J, with 16 bases between.

The chain links TRBV7-3 to TRBJ1-2, with 8 bases identical to TRBD1. Germline V gene lookup returns CDR1 SGHTA and CDR2 FQGTGA. Trimming took 5 bases from V and 8 from J; bases not matched to a gene: 7. The CDR3 consists of 13 residues. In DNA, the CDR3 is TGTGCCAGCAGCCCCACAGGGGGTAGGGGCTACACCTTC. It specifies CASSPTGGRGYTF. The full variable domain, rest sourced from reference TRBV7-3 and TRBJ1-2, is GAGVSQTPSNKVTEKGKYVELRCDPISGHTALYWYRQSLGQGPEFLIYFQGTGAADDSGLPNDRFFAVRPEGSVSTLKIQRTERGDSAVYLCASSPTGGRGYTFGSGTRLTVV.

V usage is TRBV6-5 and J usage is TRBJ1-1; 8 nucleotides match TRBD1. This CDR3 comprises 15 residues. Trimming took 6 bases from V and 6 from J; bases not matched to a gene: 12. Germline lookup yields CDR1 MNHEY and CDR2 SVGAGI. The CDR3: CASSSTGGGMAEAFF. The CDR3, as DNA: TGTGCCAGCAGCTCCACAGGGGGGGGGATGGCTGAAGCTTTCTTT.

The CDR3 reads CASSLHRGNSWDEQYF. The CDR3, as DNA: TGTGCCAGCAGTCTACACAGGGGAAATTCGTGGGACGAGCAGTACTTC. The chain uses TRBV6-2 or TRBV6-3 and TRBJ2-7, with 7 nucleotides matching TRBD1. The CDR3 loop spans 16 amino acids. V trimming: 5 bases; J trimming: 5 bases; junction bases outside the gene matches: 15. Germline V gene lookup returns CDR1 MNHEY and CDR2 SVGEGT.

This chain joins TRBV5-6 and TRBJ1-5, with D perhaps TRBD1 (6 bases). Per the germline V gene, CDR1 is SGHDT and CDR2 is YYEEEE. The CDR3 spans 13 residues. V was cut by 1 base and J by 4 bases, with 6 bases left in between. This CDR3 is CASSLTGNQPQHF. CDR3 DNA: TGTGCCAGCAGCTTGACAGGGAATCAGCCCCAGCATTTT.

The rearrangement joins TRBV7-2 to TRBJ1-5; 8 nucleotides agree with TRBD1. V lost 4 bases and J lost 4; bases outside the gene matches: 0. The CDR3 spans 13 residues. Germline V gives CDR1 SGHTA, CDR2 FQGNSA. CDR3 protein: CASSWTGNQPQHF. CDR3 coding DNA: TGTGCCAGCAGCTGGACAGGGAATCAGCCCCAGCATTTT.

This clone occurred a few times. V and J are TRBV20-1 and TRBJ2-2; a weak D match, TRBD1 (5 bases). Germline assignment: CDR1 DFQATT and CDR2 SNEGSKA (reference sequence). Trimming pared 3 bases from V and 0 bases from J, leaving 11 bases between. This CDR3 is built from 15 residues. CDR3 DNA: TGCAGTGCTAGTCCCGACAGCGCGAACACCGGGGAGCTGTTTTTT. Translated: CSASPDSANTGELFF.

The CDR3 region is CASSTTGRLNSPLHF. The CDR3 DNA sequence: TGTGCCAGCAGCACGACAGGGAGGTTGAATTCACCCCTCCACTTT. The chain combines TRBV9 with TRBJ1-6; TRBD1 matches at 7 bases. V was clipped by 4 bases and J by 7 bases; unmatched bases: 8. The CDR3 consists of 15 residues. From germline, CDR1 is SGDLS and CDR2 YYNGEE.

This clone was seen a handful of times. The rearrangement uses TRBV5-4 and TRBJ1-4, with 10 bases identical to TRBD1. CDR1 is SGHNT, CDR2 YYREEE, per germline (reference sequence). V gave up 4 bases and J gave up 6 bases; unmatched junction bases: 9. The CDR3 is made up of 16 amino acids. CDR3 region: CASSVIYGQGDEKLFF. CDR3 sequence (DNA): TGTGCCAGCAGCGTCATATACGGACAGGGGGATGAAAAACTGTTTTTT. Full variable domain (remainder filled in from reference TRBV5-4 and TRBJ1-4): ETGVTQSPTHLIKTRGQQVTLRCSSQSGHNTVSWYQQALGQGPQFIFQYYREEENGRGNFPPRFSGLQFPNYSSELNVNALELDDSALYLCASSVIYGQGDEKLFFGSGTQLSVL.

The rearrangement links TRBV9 to TRBJ1-3, with 10 bases aligning to TRBD1. Germline CDR1 is SGDLS and CDR2 is YYNGEE. Trimming cost V 0 bases and J 3 bases; bases outside gene matches: 0. This CDR3 is 15 amino acids long. Here the CDR3 reads CASSVGTGGGNTIYF. The CDR3 DNA sequence: TGTGCCAGCAGCGTAGGGACAGGGGGTGGAAACACCATATATTTT.

Only one count was recorded for this clone. The V gene is TRBV5-4, the J gene TRBJ2-7, with TRBD1 matching 7 bases. This CDR3 has 15 residues. Germline CDR1 and CDR2: SGHNT and YYREEE (reference sequence). The V and J ends lost 4 bases and 1 base, in that order; junction bases with no gene match: 8. The CDR3 is CASSPRTGSSYEQYF. The CDR3 DNA reads as TGTGCCAGCAGCCCTCGGACAGGTAGTTCCTACGAGCAGTACTTC.

This rearrangement joins TRBV4-3 to TRBJ1-5; D is unclear. In germline, CDR1 is LGHNA, CDR2 YSLEER. CDR3 size: 13 residues. Trimming shortened V by 6 bases and J by 0 bases, and 6 bases separated the two germline ends. CDR3 nucleotide sequence: TGCGCCAGCAGTAGAGATAGCAATCAGCCCCAGCATTTT. This sequence encodes CASSRDSNQPQHF.

This clone was picked up one time. The rearrangement joins TRBV18 to TRBJ2-6; 7 positions match TRBD1. The germline CDR1 and CDR2 sequences are KGHSH and LQKENI. CDR3 length: 18 amino acids. The V and J ends lost 3 bases and 4 bases, in that order; junction bases with no gene match: 12. CDR3 bases: TGTGCCAGCTCACCGATGGCAATACAGGGGACCGGGGCCAACGTCCTGACTTTC. Its protein product is CASSPMAIQGTGANVLTF.

This rearrangement joins TRBV7-9 to TRBJ2-1; 7 bases match TRBD2. Per germline, CDR1 SEHNR and CDR2 FQNEAQ (reference sequence). Unmatched junction bases numbered 8, after V lost 2 bases and J lost 4 bases. This CDR3 has 16 amino acids. The CDR3 region is CASSLLALAEYNEQFF. In DNA, the CDR3 is TGTGCCAGCAGCTTATTGGCGCTAGCGGAATACAATGAGCAGTTCTTC. The variable domain in full, completed from reference TRBV7-9 and TRBJ2-1, reads DTGVSQNPRHKITKRGQNVTFRCDPISEHNRLYWYRQTLGQGPEFLTYFQNEAQLEKSRLLSDRFSAERPKGSFSTLEIQRTEQGDSAMYLCASSLLALAEYNEQFFGPGTRLTVL.

V gene TRBV27 combines with J gene TRBJ2-5; D gene unclear. Per the germline V gene, CDR1 is MNHEY and CDR2 is SMNVEV (reference sequence). This CDR3 comprises 15 residues. Trimming pared 5 bases from V and 2 bases from J, leaving 15 bases between. This CDR3 is CASSRYRMVQETQYF. CDR3 sequence (DNA): TGTGCCAGCAGTAGATATAGAATGGTGCAAGAGACCCAGTACTTC.

V and J are TRBV4-1 and TRBJ2-1; 9 nucleotides align to TRBD2. The J segment lost 8 bases and the V segment lost 2 bases, leaving 10 bases of the junction unmatched. The CDR3 consists of 16 residues. CDR1 is MGHRA and CDR2 is YSYEKL in the germline V gene. The CDR3 protein is CASSQSLAGRKDEQFF. The CDR3 nucleotides are TGCGCCAGCAGCCAATCCCTAGCGGGGAGAAAGGATGAGCAGTTCTTC.

This chain uses TRBV5-8 with TRBJ1-2, with D hard to call. Trimming shortened V by 4 bases and J by 8 bases, and 21 bases separated the two germline ends. The CDR3 runs 15 residues. Germline CDR1 SGHTS, CDR2 YDEGEE. The CDR3 DNA sequence: TGTGCCAGCAGCGTGGTAGTGCCTCTATTGAGGGGCTACACCTTC. Amino acids: CASSVVVPLLRGYTF.

This clone showed up just a few times. This chain uses TRBV4-2 with TRBJ2-3; 11 bases fit TRBD2. J gave up 4 bases and V 1 base, and 7 bases lay outside the gene matches. Germline CDR1 and CDR2: LGHNA and YNFKEQ. The CDR3 runs to 17 residues. The CDR3: CASSQGYSGGVSDTQYF. The DNA of the CDR3 is TGTGCCAGCAGCCAAGGCTATAGCGGGGGGGTATCAGATACGCAGTATTTT.

This chain connects TRBV6-5 to TRBJ2-3, with 11 bases identical to TRBD2. V lost 5 bases to trimming and J lost 3 bases; unmatched junction nucleotides: 1. Germline CDR1 is MNHEY and CDR2 is SVGAGI. The length of the CDR3 is 14 residues. CDR3 sequence reads: CASSRLAGTDTQYF. The DNA for the CDR3 is TGTGCCAGCAGTCGACTAGCGGGGACAGATACGCAGTATTTT.

This clone was seen just once. V gene TRBV5-1 combines with J gene TRBJ2-3; 11 bases map to TRBD1. V lost 4 bases, J lost 1 base, and 8 bases stayed unmatched. CDR3 length: 17 amino acids. Germline V gives CDR1 SGHRS, CDR2 YFSETQ. The CDR3 region is CASSRAGTGGGTDTQYF. CDR3 DNA: TGCGCCAGCAGCCGAGCCGGGACAGGGGGTGGCACAGATACGCAGTATTTT.

This clone was found once. The chain recombines TRBV18 with TRBJ1-1, with D perhaps matching TRBD1 (6 bases). This CDR3 has 14 residues. Trimming left V 5 bases short and J 12 bases short, with 22 bases between. From germline, CDR1 is KGHSH and CDR2 LQKENI. The CDR3 sequence: CASSADTRQGKSFF. The CDR3 DNA sequence: TGTGCCAGCTCAGCCGATACACGGCAGGGGAAATCTTTCTTT.

The CDR3 is CASSLATTEAFF. In DNA, the CDR3 is TGTGCCAGCAGCTTAGCTACGACAGAAGCTTTCTTT. The chain carries TRBV11-2 and TRBJ1-1; D not resolved. With 1 base removed from V and 8 bases from J, the gap between germline ends came to 8 bases. The CDR3 has 12 residues. CDR1 SGHAT and CDR2 FQNNGV come from the germline V gene.

The rearrangement links TRBV5-1 to TRBJ1-4; D possibly corresponds to TRBD1 (5 bases). Germline CDR1 and CDR2: SGHRS and YFSETQ. CDR3 length equals 16 residues. The V end was cut by 5 bases, the J end by 4 bases, with 18 bases between. The CDR3 sequence: CASRGAGAFINEKLFF. In DNA, the CDR3 is TGCGCCAGCAGAGGGGCAGGAGCTTTTATTAATGAAAAACTGTTTTTT.

V usage is TRBV9 and J usage is TRBJ2-1, with 10 bases fitting TRBD2. V was clipped by 3 bases and J by 5 bases; unmatched bases: 5. CDR1 is SGDLS and CDR2 is YYNGEE in the germline V gene. The CDR3 is 15 amino acids. CDR3 region: CASSAGLATNNEQFF. The CDR3 bases are TGTGCCAGCAGCGCGGGACTAGCGACCAACAATGAGCAGTTCTTC.

J is TRBJ2-5 and V is TRBV11-2; perhaps TRBD1 as D (5 bases). Germline-derived CDR1 and CDR2 are SGHAT and FQNNGV. The CDR3 runs 15 residues. V was clipped by 1 base and J by 5 bases, with 14 bases between them. The CDR3 loop is CASSLGLGQWETQYF. CDR3 nucleotide sequence: TGTGCCAGCAGCTTAGGACTGGGGCAATGGGAGACCCAGTACTTC.

The gene calls are TRBV7-3 and TRBJ2-3; D remains ambiguous. CDR3 size: 13 residues. Trimming pared 4 bases from V and 5 bases from J, leaving 10 bases between. CDR1 and CDR2 (germline): SGHTA, FQGTGA. CDR3 sequence reads: CASSSGSVDTQYF. In DNA form, the CDR3 reads TGTGCCAGCAGCTCGGGTTCAGTAGATACGCAGTATTTT.

The CDR3 here is CASSWEGGNTGELFF. Here the CDR3 DNA reads TGCGCCAGCAGCTGGGAAGGGGGTAACACCGGGGAGCTGTTTTTT. The chain links TRBV5-1 to TRBJ2-2; TRBD1 is a possible D gene (6 bases). This CDR3 contains 15 residues. The V end lost 3 bases, the J end lost 2 bases, and 11 bases lay between the germline ends. CDR1 SGHRS and CDR2 YFSETQ come from the germline V gene.